Listed below are T cell receptor beta chains from one sample, sequenced in a study of regulatory T cells in long-lasting Graves disease. TCRdb ran MiXCR on the multiplex PCR reads and lists one entry per CDR3 protein. The sample contains a few hundred thousand distinct CDR3 sequences, less than 30% of which appear only once. The input for sequencing was peripheral blood mononuclear cells (PBMCs), taken when the disease was refractory, from a patient treated with antithyroid drugs. The receptors originated from a woman aged 40-49 years with Graves disease. CDR3s include the opening cysteine and the closing phenylalanine or tryptophan. D genes are given only for firm matches. Not all rows give a size; the values are once, few, many and, for expanded clones, a class.

many	TRBJ2-4	TRBV7-9	-	CASSFAGENIQYF	TGTGCCAGCAGCTTCGCAGGTGAAAACATTCAGTACTTC
-	TRBJ2-2	TRBV11-2	-	CASSLELNTGELFF	TGTGCCAGCAGCTTAGAACTGAACACCGGGGAGCTGTTTTTT
-	TRBJ1-5	TRBV19	-	CASSTLSRQPQHF	TGTGCCAGTAGTACCCTAAGTCGTCAGCCCCAGCATTTT
few	TRBJ1-5	TRBV6-1	-	CASGGVGDQPQHF	TGTGCCAGCGGGGGCGTGGGGGATCAGCCCCAGCATTTT
many	TRBJ1-1	TRBV20-1	-	CSAKPLYRDTEAFF	TGCAGTGCTAAACCACTTTACAGGGACACTGAAGCTTTCTTT
few	TRBJ2-1	TRBV10-3	TRBD2	CAISEQAGVYNEQFF	TGTGCCATCAGTGAGCAAGCGGGAGTTTACAATGAGCAGTTCTTC
many	TRBJ2-5	TRBV20-1	TRBD2	CSAHGTSGLQETQYF	TGCAGTGCGCATGGGACTAGCGGCCTCCAAGAGACCCAGTACTTC
many	TRBJ2-7	TRBV28	-	CASSATTWAEQYF	TGTGCCAGCAGTGCTACGACTTGGGCCGAGCAGTACTTC
many	TRBJ2-7	TRBV6-2/TRBV6-3	TRBD1	CATWRPRDRGGEQYF	TGTGCCACCTGGCGGCCCCGGGACAGGGGTGGCGAGCAGTACTTC
many	TRBJ2-7	TRBV5-1	TRBD1	CASTRDSSSYEQYF	TGCGCCAGCACACGGGACAGTTCATCCTACGAGCAGTACTTC
few	TRBJ1-5	TRBV7-3	-	CASSLTREQPQHF	TGTGCCAGCAGCTTAACCCGAGAGCAGCCCCAGCATTTT
-	TRBJ2-4	TRBV5-1	-	CASSTASGTVTAKNIQYF	TGCGCCAGCAGCACCGCCAGCGGGACAGTGACAGCCAAAAACATTCAGTACTTC
-	TRBJ2-4	TRBV10-3	-	CAISESLPVTQGIQYF	TGTGCCATCAGTGAAAGCCTCCCCGTTACGCAGGGTATTCAGTACTTC
many	TRBJ2-5	TRBV20-1	-	CSASRDFRRETQYF	TGCAGTGCTAGCCGGGACTTTCGTCGGGAGACCCAGTACTTC
-	TRBJ1-1	TRBV18	TRBD1	CASSRDRDSTEAFF	TGTGCCAGCTCACGGGACAGGGACAGCACTGAAGCTTTCTTT
many	TRBJ1-1	TRBV5-1	-	CASRRMNTEAFF	TGTGCCAGCAGGAGGATGAACACTGAAGCTTTCTTT
few	TRBJ2-6	TRBV19	-	CASRDVGANVLTF	TGTGCCAGTAGAGATGTTGGGGCCAACGTCCTGACTTTC
many	TRBJ2-5	TRBV20-1	TRBD2	CSARDRGSGRLRQETQYF	TGCAGTGCTAGAGATCGGGGTAGCGGGAGGCTGCGACAGGAGACCCAGTACTTC
-	TRBJ2-7	TRBV5-5	TRBD1	CASSLGQGIHEQYF	TGTGCCAGCAGCTTGGGACAGGGAATCCACGAGCAGTACTTC
many	TRBJ2-4	TRBV7-2	-	CASSLWEWGRENIQYF	TGTGCCAGCAGCTTATGGGAGTGGGGCAGAGAAAACATTCAGTACTTC
-	TRBJ1-5	TRBV12-3/TRBV12-4	-	CASSPVGYSSNQPQHF	TGTGCCAGCTCACCAGTCGGGTATTCTAGCAATCAGCCCCAGCATTTT
-	TRBJ2-1	TRBV12-3/TRBV12-4	TRBD2	CASSSRASGSPNEQFF	TGTGCCAGCAGTTCAAGGGCTAGCGGGAGTCCGAATGAGCAGTTCTTC
many	TRBJ2-3	TRBV28	TRBD1	CASRARGTGQSTDTQYF	TGTGCCAGCAGGGCCCGTGGGACAGGGCAGAGCACAGATACGCAGTATTTT
-	TRBJ2-1	TRBV7-2	-	CASSRATGEQFF	TGTGCCAGCAGCCGAGCGACGGGTGAGCAGTTCTTC
many	TRBJ1-4	TRBV15	TRBD1	CATSTRQGAEKLFF	TGTGCCACCAGCACCAGGCAGGGGGCGGAAAAACTGTTTTTT
-	TRBJ2-5	TRBV6-1	TRBD2	CASSEGTSGSLETQYF	TGTGCCAGCAGTGAAGGGACTAGCGGGAGTCTCGAGACCCAGTACTTC
-	TRBJ2-2	TRBV5-1	-	CASSLLQQGTNTGELFF	TGCGCCAGCAGCTTGCTGCAGCAGGGGACGAACACCGGGGAGCTGTTTTTT
many	TRBJ1-5	TRBV12-3/TRBV12-4	TRBD1	CASSRTGGAGNQPQHF	TGTGCCAGCAGTCGGACAGGGGGTGCCGGCAATCAGCCCCAGCATTTT
few	TRBJ2-2	TRBV14	TRBD2	CASSQETIPRVWREGHTGELFF	TGTGCCAGCAGCCAAGAAACCATCCCCCGGGTGTGGCGGGAGGGGCACACCGGGGAGCTGTTTTTT
few	TRBJ1-2	TRBV7-8	-	CASSFSGHGYTF	TGTGCCAGCAGCTTCTCAGGGCATGGCTACACCTTC
many	TRBJ2-2	TRBV28	-	CASRPVGFTGELFF	TGTGCCAGCAGACCGGTAGGGTTCACCGGGGAGCTGTTTTTT
few	TRBJ1-5	TRBV3-1	TRBD1	CASSRRQGWGPQHF	TGTGCCAGCAGCCGACGACAGGGGTGGGGGCCCCAGCATTTT
-	TRBJ1-3	TRBV7-9	-	CASSYQGLTGNTIYF	TGTGCCAGCAGCTATCAGGGTTTGACCGGAAACACCATATATTTT
-	TRBJ2-1	TRBV29-1	TRBD2	CSVSIAGSSYNEQFF	TGCAGCGTATCCATAGCGGGAAGCTCCTACAATGAGCAGTTCTTC
many	TRBJ2-2	TRBV6-1	TRBD2	CASSEPSTVDWTSGNISPGELFF	TGTGCCAGCAGTGAACCCTCTACGGTTGACTGGACTAGCGGGAATATCTCGCCCGGGGAGCTGTTTTTT
few	TRBJ2-2	TRBV20-1	TRBD2	CSALSGGTGELFF	TGCAGTGCTTTGTCGGGGGGCACCGGGGAGCTGTTTTTT
-	TRBJ2-7	TRBV4-2	-	CASGLPGTYEQYF	TGTGCCAGCGGACTCCCAGGCACCTACGAGCAGTACTTC
few	TRBJ2-7	TRBV9	TRBD2	CASSPSGGAYEQYF	TGTGCCAGCAGCCCGAGCGGGGGAGCCTACGAGCAGTACTTC
-	TRBJ2-5	TRBV11-2	TRBD1	CASSPGDRWYQETQYF	TGTGCCAGCAGCCCCGGGGACAGGTGGTACCAAGAGACCCAGTACTTC
-	TRBJ1-3	TRBV12-3/TRBV12-4	TRBD1	CASSFGQGGNTIYF	TGTGCCAGCAGTTTCGGACAGGGTGGGAACACCATATATTTT
many	TRBJ2-2	TRBV28	-	CASKAGTGNTGELFF	TGTGCCAGCAAAGCGGGGACAGGGAACACCGGGGAGCTGTTTTTT
-	TRBJ2-5	TRBV10-3	-	CAIASLEGETQYF	TGTGCCATAGCCTCTCTCGAGGGAGAGACCCAGTACTTC
-	TRBJ2-7	TRBV19	-	CASSIGPGSSYEQYF	TGTGCCAGTAGTATAGGGCCGGGGAGCTCCTACGAGCAGTACTTC
-	TRBJ1-1	TRBV7-9	TRBD1	CASSPWTGTDTEAFF	TGTGCCAGCAGCCCATGGACAGGGACGGACACTGAAGCTTTCTTT
many	TRBJ2-5	TRBV11-2	-	CASSPWAGPPQETQYF	TGTGCCAGCAGCCCCTGGGCAGGGCCCCCACAAGAGACCCAGTACTTC
few	TRBJ2-5	TRBV29-1	TRBD2	CSVGSSGSLREKETQYF	TGCAGCGTTGGGTCTAGCGGGAGCCTACGTGAAAAAGAGACCCAGTACTTC
few	TRBJ1-1	TRBV18	TRBD1	CASSLQPGQGNTEAFF	TGTGCCAGCTCATTGCAACCGGGACAGGGGAACACTGAAGCTTTCTTT
many	TRBJ2-5	TRBV6-1	-	CASSDGTYQETQYF	TGTGCCAGCAGCGATGGGACGTACCAAGAGACCCAGTACTTC
many	TRBJ2-7	TRBV28	TRBD1	CASQRRQGVRHEQYF	TGTGCCAGCCAACGTCGGCAGGGGGTAAGGCACGAGCAGTACTTC
few	TRBJ2-2	TRBV14	-	CASSQVLTPNTGELFF	TGTGCCAGCAGCCAAGTTTTGACGCCGAACACCGGGGAGCTGTTTTTT
many	TRBJ1-5	TRBV28	-	CASRNNQPQHF	TGTGCCAGCAGGAATAATCAGCCCCAGCATTTT
few	TRBJ1-1	TRBV14	TRBD1	CASSQALETGESMNTEAFF	TGTGCCAGCAGCCAAGCATTAGAGACAGGGGAATCGATGAACACTGAAGCTTTCTTT
many	TRBJ2-7	TRBV28	TRBD2	CASSRLTSGGPTTRYEQYF	TGTGCCAGCAGTAGATTGACTAGCGGGGGTCCGACGACCCGTTACGAGCAGTACTTC
-	TRBJ2-2	TRBV7-6	-	CASSFLDPNTGELFF	TGTGCCAGCAGCTTCCTGGACCCCAACACCGGGGAGCTGTTTTTT
-	TRBJ1-1	TRBV5-1	-	CASSLITGWNTEAFF	TGCGCCAGCAGCTTAATTACCGGGTGGAACACTGAAGCTTTCTTT